This record looks at one T cell receptor (beta chain) sequence and its context. What it binds is not known. These data belong to a study of cytomegalovirus exposure and HLA in healthy donors. This CDR3 spans 16 amino acids. The ends lost 3 bases at V and 5 bases at J; junction bases unmatched: 11. The germline V gene encodes CDR1 SGHNT and CDR2 YYREEE (reference sequence). The PCR made use of 60 Vbeta and 13 Jbeta primers. Sequenced by immunoSEQ multiplex PCR; TCRdb stores in-frame clones only, minus some. The sample includes about 150,000 clones, roughly 80% of them seen just once. The study, taken as a whole, reports: An apparent linkage of common viral pathogens to several of the most significant clusters emerged in a later analysis.

The source material was PBMCs. The rearrangement links TRBV5-4 to TRBJ2-5; 9 positions agree with TRBD1. The TCR sequence derives from a human donor in good health. CDR3 residues: CASSYAGTGRGETQYF. The CDR3 nucleotides are TGTGCCAGCAGCTATGCAGGGACAGGGAGAGGGGAGACCCAGTACTTC.